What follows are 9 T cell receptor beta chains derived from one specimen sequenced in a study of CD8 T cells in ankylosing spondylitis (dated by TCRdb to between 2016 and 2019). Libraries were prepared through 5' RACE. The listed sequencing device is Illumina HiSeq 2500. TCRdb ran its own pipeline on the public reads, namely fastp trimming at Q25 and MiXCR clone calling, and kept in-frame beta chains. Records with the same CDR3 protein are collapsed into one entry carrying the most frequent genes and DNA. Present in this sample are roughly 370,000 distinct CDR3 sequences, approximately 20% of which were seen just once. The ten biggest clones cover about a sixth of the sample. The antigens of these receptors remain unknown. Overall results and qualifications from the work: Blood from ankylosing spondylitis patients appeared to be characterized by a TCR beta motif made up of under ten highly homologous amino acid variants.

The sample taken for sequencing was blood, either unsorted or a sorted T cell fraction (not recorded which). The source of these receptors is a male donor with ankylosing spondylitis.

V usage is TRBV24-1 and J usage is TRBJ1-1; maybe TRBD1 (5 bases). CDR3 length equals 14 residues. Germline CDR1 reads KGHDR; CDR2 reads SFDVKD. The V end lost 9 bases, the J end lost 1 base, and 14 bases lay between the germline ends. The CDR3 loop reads CATAPGPPNTEAFF. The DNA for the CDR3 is TGTGCCACCGCCCCGGGGCCACCGAACACTGAAGCTTTCTTT.

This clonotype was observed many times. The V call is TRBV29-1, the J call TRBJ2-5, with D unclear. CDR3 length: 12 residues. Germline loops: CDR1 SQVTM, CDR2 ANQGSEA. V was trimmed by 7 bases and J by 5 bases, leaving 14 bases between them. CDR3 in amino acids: CSAGLYAETQYF. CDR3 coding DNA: TGCAGCGCGGGCCTTTATGCGGAGACCCAGTACTTC.

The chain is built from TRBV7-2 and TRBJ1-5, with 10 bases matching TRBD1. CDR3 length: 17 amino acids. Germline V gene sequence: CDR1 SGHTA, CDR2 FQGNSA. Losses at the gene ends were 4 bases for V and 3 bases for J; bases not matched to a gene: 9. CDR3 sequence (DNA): TGTGCCAGCAGCTCCTTCGGACAGGGGGTTATCAATCAGCCCCAGCATTTT. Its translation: CASSSFGQGVINQPQHF.

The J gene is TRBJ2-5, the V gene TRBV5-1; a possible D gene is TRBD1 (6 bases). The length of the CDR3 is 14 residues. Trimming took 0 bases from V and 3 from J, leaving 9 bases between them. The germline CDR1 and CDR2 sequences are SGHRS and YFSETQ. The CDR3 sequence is CASSLAGTKETQYF. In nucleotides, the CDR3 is TGCGCCAGCAGCTTGGCCGGGACAAAAGAGACCCAGTACTTC.

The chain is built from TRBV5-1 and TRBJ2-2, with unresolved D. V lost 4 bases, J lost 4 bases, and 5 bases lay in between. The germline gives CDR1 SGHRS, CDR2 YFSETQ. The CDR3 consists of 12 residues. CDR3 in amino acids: CASSERTGELFF. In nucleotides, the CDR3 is TGCGCCAGCAGCGAACGCACCGGGGAGCTGTTTTTT. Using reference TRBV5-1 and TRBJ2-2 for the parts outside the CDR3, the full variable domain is KAGVTQTPRYLIKTRGQQVTLSCSPISGHRSVSWYQQTPGQGLQFLFEYFSETQRNKGNFPGRFSGRQFSNSRSEMNVSTLELGDSALYLCASSERTGELFFGEGSRLTVL.

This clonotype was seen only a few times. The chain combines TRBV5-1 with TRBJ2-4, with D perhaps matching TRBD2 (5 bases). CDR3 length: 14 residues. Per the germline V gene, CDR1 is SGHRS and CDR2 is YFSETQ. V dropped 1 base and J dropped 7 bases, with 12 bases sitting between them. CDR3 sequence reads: CASSLSPDSNIQYF. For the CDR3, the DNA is TGCGCCAGCAGCTTGTCGCCGGACTCGAACATTCAGTACTTC. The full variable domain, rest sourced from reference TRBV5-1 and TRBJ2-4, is KAGVTQTPRYLIKTRGQQVTLSCSPISGHRSVSWYQQTPGQGLQFLFEYFSETQRNKGNFPGRFSGRQFSNSRSEMNVSTLELGDSALYLCASSLSPDSNIQYFGAGTRLSVL.

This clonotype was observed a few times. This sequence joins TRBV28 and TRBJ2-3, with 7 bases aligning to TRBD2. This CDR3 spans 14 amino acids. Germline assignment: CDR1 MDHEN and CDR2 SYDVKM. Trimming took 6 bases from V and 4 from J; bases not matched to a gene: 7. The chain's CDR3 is CASRSTRGADTQYF. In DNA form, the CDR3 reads TGTGCCAGCAGATCTACCCGGGGGGCAGATACGCAGTATTTT.

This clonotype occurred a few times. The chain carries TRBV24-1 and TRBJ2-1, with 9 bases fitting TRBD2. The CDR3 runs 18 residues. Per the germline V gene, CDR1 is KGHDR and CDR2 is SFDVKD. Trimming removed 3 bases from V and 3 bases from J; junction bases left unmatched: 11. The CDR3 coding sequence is TGTGCCACCAGTGATACTCGGCGGGGGGGAGGGATCTACAATGAGCAGTTCTTC. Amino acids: CATSDTRRGGGIYNEQFF.

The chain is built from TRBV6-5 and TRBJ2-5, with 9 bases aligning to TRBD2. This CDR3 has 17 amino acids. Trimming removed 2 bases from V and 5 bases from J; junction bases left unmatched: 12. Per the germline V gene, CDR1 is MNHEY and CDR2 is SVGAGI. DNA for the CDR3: TGTGCCAGCAGTTACCTGGGTAGCGGGAGTCCGCCCGAGACCCAGTACTTC. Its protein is CASSYLGSGSPPETQYF.